Described below is a single TCR beta chain sequence and its context. The data were obtained in a study of blood T cell repertoires in COVID-19. Study in general: The origin of the acute and convalescent COVID-19 samples was the United States, Italy and Spain.

There are 13 residues in the CDR3. The germline V and J ends were trimmed by 7 bases and 10 bases, with 18 bases remaining between them. Per the authors' pipeline: Researchers report that nucleated cell counts were estimated from reference gene primer amplification. The table came from immunoSEQ multiplex PCR; TCRdb's copy has only in-frame clones and leaves some out. V and J calls and clone size are given by that table; D and trimming were obtained from the DNA. The sample shows around 250,000 clones, less than 90% of them seen only once. What was sequenced was peripheral blood. V and J are TRBV12-3 or TRBV12-4 and TRBJ2-3; D is possibly TRBD2 (6 bases). The receptor was isolated from a woman between 40 and 50 years old who had recovered from COVID-19. The CDR3 DNA is TGTGCCAGCAAAATAGCGGACCGAGGGGCGCAGTATTTT. This codes for CASKIADRGAQYF.